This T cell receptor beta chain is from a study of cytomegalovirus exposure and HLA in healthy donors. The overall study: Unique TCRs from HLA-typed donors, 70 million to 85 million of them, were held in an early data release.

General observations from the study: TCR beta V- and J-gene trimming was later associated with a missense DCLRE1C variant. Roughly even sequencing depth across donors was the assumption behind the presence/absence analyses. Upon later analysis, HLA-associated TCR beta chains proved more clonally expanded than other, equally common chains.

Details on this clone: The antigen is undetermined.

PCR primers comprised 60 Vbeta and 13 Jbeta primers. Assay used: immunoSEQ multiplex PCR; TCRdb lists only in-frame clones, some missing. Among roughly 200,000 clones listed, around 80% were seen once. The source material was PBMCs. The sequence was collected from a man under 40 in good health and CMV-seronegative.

The chain's CDR3 is CASSDWNEQFF. For the CDR3, the DNA is TGTGCCAGCAGCGACTGGAATGAGCAGTTCTTC. The chain combines TRBV2 with TRBJ2-1; D not resolved. V lost 6 bases and J 7 bases, leaving 7 bases between the germline ends. The germline V gene encodes CDR1 SNHLY and CDR2 FYNNEI. There are 11 residues in the CDR3.